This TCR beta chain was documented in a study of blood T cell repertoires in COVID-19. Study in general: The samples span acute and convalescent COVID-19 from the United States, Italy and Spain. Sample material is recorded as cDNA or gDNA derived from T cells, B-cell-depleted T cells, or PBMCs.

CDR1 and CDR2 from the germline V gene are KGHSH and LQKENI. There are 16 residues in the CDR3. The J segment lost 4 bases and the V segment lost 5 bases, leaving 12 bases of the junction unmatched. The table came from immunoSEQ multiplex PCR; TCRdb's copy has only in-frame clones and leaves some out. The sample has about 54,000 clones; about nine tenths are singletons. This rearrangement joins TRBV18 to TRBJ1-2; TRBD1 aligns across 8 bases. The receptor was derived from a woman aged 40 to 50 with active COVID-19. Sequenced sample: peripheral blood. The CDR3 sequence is CASSSNGQGAIYGYTF. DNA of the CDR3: TGTGCCAGCTCATCGAACGGACAGGGAGCTATCTATGGCTACACCTTC.